The next 21 T cell receptor beta chains were all read from a single sample in a study of shared clonotypes between healthy human individuals. Profiling relied on immunoSEQ multiplex PCR, and the TCRdb table lists in-frame clones only, not all of them. Of more than 1.2 million clones listed, 98% are singletons. The source material was naive CD4+ T cells sorted from blood. Subset meaning: CD45RA+ positively selected. The receptors originated from a man aged 25 to 40 in good health.

This chain connects TRBV9 to TRBJ2-7, with TRBD2 matching over 13 bases. Trimming at V came to 4 bases and at J to 4 bases, leaving 8 bases not matched to a gene. This CDR3 region has 16 residues. Per germline, CDR1 SGDLS and CDR2 YYNGEE. The CDR3 DNA reads TGTGCCAGCAGCCCACGGGGACTAGCGGGAATTTACGAGCAGTACTTC. This gives the protein CASSPRGLAGIYEQYF.

The J gene is TRBJ1-4, the V gene TRBV29-1; possibly TRBD1 for D (6 bases). V shed 5 bases and J shed 0 bases, with 7 bases lying between them. CDR3 length: 13 residues. Germline CDR1 is SQVTM and CDR2 is ANQGSEA. The chain's CDR3 is CSVTGPTNEKLFF. CDR3 sequence (DNA): TGCAGCGTTACAGGGCCAACTAATGAAAAACTGTTTTTT.

V usage is TRBV6-1 and J usage is TRBJ1-5; 9 bases are a match to TRBD1. Germline assignment: CDR1 MNHNS and CDR2 SASEGT. Losses at the gene ends were 6 bases for V and 5 bases for J; bases not matched to a gene: 8. There are 15 residues in the CDR3. CDR3 DNA sequence: TGTGCCAGCAGAAGAGGACAGGGGCCACATCAGCCCCAGCATTTT. This encodes CASRRGQGPHQPQHF.

This sequence joins TRBV5-1 and TRBJ2-2, with 11 bases aligning to TRBD2. Trimming at V came to 1 base and at J to 1 base, leaving 6 bases not matched to a gene. The CDR3 is 18 residues long. The V gene's germline CDR1 is SGHRS and CDR2 YFSETQ. The CDR3 DNA sequence: TGCGCCAGCAGCTTGAGGACTAGCGGGTTTAGGAACACCGGGGAGCTGTTTTTT. Its protein is CASSLRTSGFRNTGELFF. The whole variable domain, filled in from reference TRBV5-1 and TRBJ2-2, reads KAGVTQTPRYLIKTRGQQVTLSCSPISGHRSVSWYQQTPGQGLQFLFEYFSETQRNKGNFPGRFSGRQFSNSRSEMNVSTLELGDSALYLCASSLRTSGFRNTGELFFGEGSRLTVL.

In regard to this clone: This CDR3 is also generated by other DNA sequences in the sample. This chain joins TRBV20-1 and TRBJ1-1, with D possibly matching TRBD1 (5 bases). The CDR3 runs to 11 residues. V gave up 7 bases and J gave up 2 bases, with 8 bases separating them. CDR1 is DFQATT, CDR2 SNEGSKA, per germline (reference sequence). CDR3 residues: CSVQGNTEAFF. The CDR3 nucleotides are TGCAGTGTCCAGGGAAACACTGAAGCTTTCTTT.

The J gene is TRBJ2-3, the V gene TRBV4-1, with 9 bases fitting TRBD2. V dropped 1 base and J dropped 3; count of bases not matched to a gene: 5. The CDR3 is 16 amino acids. Germline CDR1 reads MGHRA; CDR2 reads YSYEKL. The CDR3 DNA is TGCGCCAGCAGCCAAGGGGTAGCGGGAGTAACAGATACGCAGTATTTT. Translated: CASSQGVAGVTDTQYF.

The chain joins TRBV6-1 to TRBJ2-4; D is perhaps TRBD2 (6 bases). V dropped 7 bases and J dropped 12 bases, with 13 bases sitting between them. The germline V gene encodes CDR1 MNHNS and CDR2 SASEGT. The CDR3 covers 11 residues. CDR3 residues: CASKRAGDQYF. For the CDR3, the DNA is TGTGCCAGCAAGCGGGCTGGGGATCAGTACTTC.

CDR3 loop: CASSLAGGYPYGYTF. The CDR3 nucleotides read TGTGCCAGCAGCTTGGCAGGGGGCTACCCCTATGGCTACACCTTC. The V call is TRBV5-8, the J call TRBJ1-2, with 8 positions matching TRBD1. The CDR3 has 15 residues. CDR1 and CDR2 from the germline V gene are SGHTS and YDEGEE. With V trimmed by 0 bases and J by 4 bases, 5 bases remained unmatched.

This clone has just a few counts. The same CDR3 is also encoded by other DNA sequences in this sample. The V gene is TRBV5-1, the J gene TRBJ2-5; possible D gene TRBD1, 6 bases. With 0 bases removed from V and 1 base from J, the gap between germline ends came to 7 bases. This CDR3 has 14 amino acids. CDR1 and CDR2 (germline): SGHRS, YFSETQ. Here the CDR3 reads CASSLGGGQETQYF. Here the CDR3 DNA reads TGCGCCAGCAGCTTGGGAGGGGGCCAAGAGACCCAGTACTTC. The variable domain in full, with the rest retrieved from reference TRBV5-1 and TRBJ2-5, is KAGVTQTPRYLIKTRGQQVTLSCSPISGHRSVSWYQQTPGQGLQFLFEYFSETQRNKGNFPGRFSGRQFSNSRSEMNVSTLELGDSALYLCASSLGGGQETQYFGPGTRLLVL.

The chain carries TRBV10-3 and TRBJ1-1; 9 nucleotides line up with TRBD1. This CDR3 is built from 15 residues. The V segment lost 4 bases and the J segment 1 base; nucleotides outside the gene matches: 4. Germline lookup yields CDR1 ENHRY and CDR2 SYGVKD. The CDR3 nucleotides read TGTGCCATCAGTGCCACAGGGGGCGCGAACACTGAAGCTTTCTTT. It encodes CAISATGGANTEAFF.

The chain joins TRBV11-2 to TRBJ2-5, with D possibly matching TRBD1 (6 bases). This CDR3 has 14 amino acids. V dropped 5 bases and J dropped 4 bases, with 14 bases sitting between them. From germline, CDR1 is SGHAT and CDR2 FQNNGV. The CDR3 nucleotides are TGTGCCAGCAGCGCGACAGGTATTCTAGAGACCCAGTACTTC. This codes for CASSATGILETQYF.

In nucleotides, the CDR3 is TGTGCCAGCAGTTCACCCCTGGGGGTCGAAAAACTGTTTTTT. It yields the protein CASSSPLGVEKLFF. This chain connects TRBV28 to TRBJ1-4, with D possibly being TRBD1 (5 bases). The CDR3 sequence is 14 residues long. V was shortened by 4 bases and J by 8 bases, with 14 bases between the two germline ends. Per the germline V gene, CDR1 is MDHEN and CDR2 is SYDVKM. The entire variable domain, with the rest obtained from reference TRBV28 and TRBJ1-4, is as follows: DVKVTQSSRYLVKRTGEKVFLECVQDMDHENMFWYRQDPGLGLRLIYFSYDVKMKEKGDIPEGYSVSREKKERFSLILESASTNQTSMYLCASSSPLGVEKLFFGSGTQLSVL.

In the case of this clone: At one end, the junction sequence differs from germline, possibly due to a read error. The chain recombines TRBV7-7 with TRBJ2-2, with D hard to call. Germline values: CDR1 SSHAT, CDR2 FNYEAQ (reference sequence). The CDR3 length is 14 residues. The CDR3 nucleotides read TGTGCTAGCAGCTTAGGACGGAACACCGGGGAGCTGTTTTTT. Translated, it gives CASSLGRNTGELFF.

Of note for this clone: Other DNA sequences in the same sample also yield this CDR3. This chain connects TRBV7-2 to TRBJ2-7, with D possibly TRBD2 on 5 matching bases. CDR3 length: 14 amino acids. Germline V gene sequence: CDR1 SGHTA, CDR2 FQGNSA. The V end was cut by 1 base, the J end by 2 bases, with 9 bases between. For the CDR3, the DNA is TGTGCCAGCAGCTTAGTTGTCGGGGCCTACGAGCAGTACTTC. Translated: CASSLVVGAYEQYF. Supplemented by reference TRBV7-2 and TRBJ2-7, the full variable domain reads GAGVSQSPSNKVTEKGKDVELRCDPISGHTALYWYRQSLGQGLEFLIYFQGNSAPDKSGLPSDRFSAERTGGSVSTLTIQRTQQEDSAVYLCASSLVVGAYEQYFGPGTRLTVT.

The CDR3 nucleotides are TGTGCCATCAGTGAGAATGAAGCGGGAGTACGTGAGCAGTTCTTC. This translates into CAISENEAGVREQFF. This chain links TRBV10-3 with TRBJ2-1, with 8 nucleotides matching TRBD2. Germline CDR1 ENHRY, CDR2 SYGVKD. J lost 9 bases, V lost 2 bases, and 9 bases had no gene match. CDR3 length: 15 amino acids.

The DNA for the CDR3 is TGCAGCGTTTTCGGGGACGGGTCGGTCACTGAAGCTTTCTTT. This codes for CSVFGDGSVTEAFF. This sequence joins TRBV29-1 and TRBJ1-1; perhaps TRBD1 as D (5 bases). Per the germline V gene, CDR1 is SQVTM and CDR2 is ANQGSEA. This CDR3 has 14 amino acids. V was trimmed by 5 bases and J by 4 bases, leaving 17 bases between them.

The chain links TRBV6-1 to TRBJ2-3; perhaps TRBD2 as D (6 bases). Trimming removed 6 bases from V and 2 bases from J, with 12 bases in between. Germline CDR1 MNHNS, CDR2 SASEGT. The CDR3 is made up of 14 amino acids. The CDR3 loop is CASSAGLNTDTQYF. The CDR3 coding sequence is TGTGCCAGCAGCGCGGGACTCAACACAGATACGCAGTATTTT.

The chain couples TRBV6-1 to TRBJ1-1; D not resolved. The CDR3 contains 13 residues. Trimming took off 7 bases at V and 3 bases at J, with 12 bases between the two ends. Germline V gives CDR1 MNHNS, CDR2 SASEGT. CDR3 in amino acids: CASKTLSDTEAFF. The CDR3 nucleotides are TGTGCCAGCAAAACGTTGTCGGACACTGAAGCTTTCTTT.

The J gene is TRBJ1-2, the V gene TRBV4-2; no firm D call. Between the trimmed V and J ends, which lost 1 base and 0 bases, there was a span of 15 bases. This CDR3 contains 17 residues. Per the germline V gene, CDR1 is LGHNA and CDR2 is YNFKEQ. In nucleotides, the CDR3 is TGTGCCAGCAGCCAAGGAGTATTGGCGGAAGCTAACTATGGCTACACCTTC. Translation gives CASSQGVLAEANYGYTF.

This rearrangement joins TRBV7-2 to TRBJ2-3; 9 nucleotides match TRBD1. J was trimmed by 4 bases and V by 7 bases; bases with no gene match: 9. The germline gives CDR1 SGHTA, CDR2 FQGNSA. CDR3 length: 15 residues. The chain's CDR3 is CASTQRQGVADTQYF. DNA for the CDR3: TGTGCCAGCACCCAAAGACAGGGGGTAGCAGATACGCAGTATTTT.

V usage is TRBV5-5 and J usage is TRBJ1-4; unclear D gene. The germline gives CDR1 SGHKS, CDR2 YYEKEE (reference sequence). With 4 bases removed from V and 1 base from J, the gap between germline ends came to 17 bases. CDR3 length: 17 amino acids. CDR3 nucleotides: TGTGCCAGCAGCCCCGGGCCCGGACGGGGAACTAATGAAAAACTGTTTTTT. Translated: CASSPGPGRGTNEKLFF.